One and the same sample provided the 19 T cell receptor beta chains below, sequenced in a study of T cell responses to AZD1222 COVID-19 vaccine. Repertoires were generated with immunoSEQ multiplex PCR, while TCRdb's copy carries only in-frame clones and drops some. The sample carries some 150,000 clones, about 92% recorded once. The sample consisted of peripheral blood, taken on day 0 of AZD1222 vaccination. These receptors all stem from an adult in good health.

The V call is TRBV6-5, the J call TRBJ1-1; D not certain. With 3 bases removed from V and 0 bases from J, the gap between germline ends came to 8 bases. The CDR3 is 14 residues long. Germline V lookup: CDR1 MNHEY, CDR2 SVGAGI. The CDR3, as DNA: TGTGCCAGCAGTTATTACGGCTTGAACACTGAAGCTTTCTTT. It encodes CASSYYGLNTEAFF.

V is TRBV14 and J is TRBJ2-1; 8 bases fit TRBD2. CDR1 is SGHDN, CDR2 FVKESK, per germline. The V gene end was trimmed by 4 bases and the J gene end by 0 bases; junction bases not matched to a gene: 11. The CDR3 totals 18 residues. This chain's CDR3 is CASSPVRGGPVSYNEQFF. The DNA for the CDR3 is TGTGCCAGCAGCCCTGTACGGGGGGGGCCGGTCTCCTACAATGAGCAGTTCTTC.

The chain carries TRBV15 and TRBJ2-7, with 11 nucleotides matching TRBD1. Germline values: CDR1 LNHNV, CDR2 YYDKDF (reference sequence). The CDR3 totals 13 residues. The J segment lost 0 bases and the V segment lost 8 bases, leaving 0 bases of the junction unmatched. The CDR3 region is CATGQGASYEQYF. The CDR3 nucleotides read TGTGCCACCGGACAGGGGGCCTCCTACGAGCAGTACTTC.

The chain uses TRBV2 and TRBJ2-3; no reliable D call. The length of the CDR3 is 15 residues. V was trimmed by 2 bases and J by 1 base, leaving 10 bases between them. Germline V CDR1 and CDR2: SNHLY, FYNNEI. CDR3 DNA: TGTGCCAGCAGTGAAAATGGGTTGGGCACAGATACGCAGTATTTT. Translating it yields CASSENGLGTDTQYF.

This clone was detected once. The chain uses TRBV27 and TRBJ2-1; D is unresolved. Per germline, CDR1 MNHEY and CDR2 SMNVEV (reference sequence). The V gene lost 2 bases and the J gene lost 5 bases, with 10 bases spanning the gap. The length of the CDR3 is 14 residues. CDR3 amino acids: CASSLDRYDNEQFF. The CDR3 region has the DNA TGTGCCAGCAGTTTAGATAGGTACGACAATGAGCAGTTCTTC.

The chain recombines TRBV27 with TRBJ2-7, with 15 nucleotides matching TRBD2. The germline CDR1 and CDR2 sequences are MNHEY and SMNVEV (reference sequence). The CDR3 totals 19 residues. V lost 4 bases to trimming and J lost 0 bases; unmatched junction nucleotides: 10. Here the CDR3 DNA reads TGTGCCAGCAGTTCCCGGACTAGCGGGAGGGCCCTAACCTCCTACGAGCAGTACTTC. This codes for CASSSRTSGRALTSYEQYF.

The sample holds one count of this clone. The chain links TRBV4-1 to TRBJ2-2, with 7 bases aligning to TRBD2. The CDR3 is 16 amino acids. The germline CDR1 and CDR2 sequences are MGHRA and YSYEKL. The V segment lost 3 bases and the J segment 4 bases; nucleotides outside the gene matches: 8. This CDR3 reads CASSHLRGYGTGELFF. The CDR3 bases are TGCGCCAGCAGCCACTTGCGGGGGTATGGCACCGGGGAGCTGTTTTTT.

The chain links TRBV16 to TRBJ2-7, with D unclear. The CDR3 has 13 amino acids. The germline V and J ends were trimmed by 3 bases and 2 bases, with 8 bases remaining between them. The germline CDR1 and CDR2 sequences are KGHSY and FQNENV. For the CDR3, the DNA is TGTGCCAGCAGCCAGGGCAGTCCCTACGAGCAGTACTTC. Amino acid sequence: CASSQGSPYEQYF.

J is TRBJ1-3 and V is TRBV5-1; D may be TRBD1 (5 bases). V shed 3 bases and J shed 9 bases, with 16 bases lying between them. The CDR3 consists of 14 residues. The germline CDR1 and CDR2 sequences are SGHRS and YFSETQ. CDR3 loop: CASSWGTEMGTIYF. The CDR3 DNA sequence: TGCGCCAGCAGCTGGGGGACGGAGATGGGCACCATATATTTT.

V gene TRBV5-1 combines with J gene TRBJ2-1, with D unresolved. Trimming removed 0 bases at V and 5 bases at J, with 6 bases between. Per germline, CDR1 SGHRS and CDR2 YFSETQ. The CDR3 is 13 amino acids. The CDR3: CASSLVPNNEQFF. The CDR3 nucleotides are TGCGCCAGCAGCTTGGTCCCGAACAATGAGCAGTTCTTC. The full variable domain, in which reference TRBV5-1 and TRBJ2-1 provide the parts outside the CDR3, is KAGVTQTPRYLIKTRGQQVTLSCSPISGHRSVSWYQQTPGQGLQFLFEYFSETQRNKGNFPGRFSGRQFSNSRSEMNVSTLELGDSALYLCASSLVPNNEQFFGPGTRLTVL.

The V gene is TRBV7-7, the J gene TRBJ1-1; D remains ambiguous. Germline values: CDR1 SSHAT, CDR2 FNYEAQ (reference sequence). The CDR3 sequence is 13 residues long. This CDR3 is CANSLTGSTEAFF. The CDR3 coding sequence is TGTGCTAACAGCTTAACGGGGAGCACTGAAGCTTTCTTT.

V is TRBV27 and J is TRBJ2-7; 7 bases are shared with TRBD1. The CDR3 is 14 amino acids. V shed 5 bases, J shed 3 bases, and the junction held 7 bases outside the gene matches. CDR1 is MNHEY, CDR2 SMNVEV, per germline (reference sequence). DNA of the CDR3: TGTGCCAGCAGTACCTCCCGGGACAGCTACGAGCAGTACTTC. It is translated as CASSTSRDSYEQYF.

The gene calls are TRBV2 and TRBJ2-1; 14 nucleotides match TRBD2. After removal of 6 bases from V and 9 bases from J, the junction contained 7 bases not matched to a gene. This CDR3 is 15 amino acids long. The germline V gene encodes CDR1 SNHLY and CDR2 FYNNEI. The CDR3 loop is CASRTTSGRAGEQFF. CDR3 in DNA: TGTGCCAGCAGAACGACTAGCGGGAGGGCGGGTGAGCAGTTCTTC.

The chain uses TRBV7-9 and TRBJ2-7, with 8 nucleotides matching TRBD2. Looked up from germline, CDR1 is SEHNR and CDR2 is FQNEAQ (reference sequence). The CDR3 contains 13 residues. Unmatched junction bases numbered 3, after V lost 5 bases and J lost 3 bases. The CDR3 sequence: CASSPGRVYEQYF. The CDR3, as DNA: TGTGCCAGCAGCCCCGGGAGGGTCTACGAGCAGTACTTC.

The chain carries TRBV7-2 and TRBJ1-5; D is uncertain. The CDR3 consists of 15 residues. Germline V gene sequence: CDR1 SGHTA, CDR2 FQGNSA. Between the trimmed V and J ends, which lost 5 bases and 0 bases, there was a span of 11 bases. The CDR3 DNA is TGTGCCAGCAGCCGCTCGGAACATAGCAATCAGCCCCAGCATTTT. Amino acids: CASSRSEHSNQPQHF.

In regard to this clone: The same CDR3 also results from other DNA sequences found in this sample. This sequence joins TRBV2 and TRBJ1-6; 7 nucleotides agree with TRBD1. V was pared by 6 bases and J by 7 bases, with 3 bases of the junction left unmatched. Germline CDR1 SNHLY, CDR2 FYNNEI. The length of the CDR3 is 13 residues. The CDR3 sequence is CASRGQLNSPLHF. The CDR3 DNA sequence: TGTGCCAGCAGGGGACAGCTCAATTCACCCCTCCACTTT.

The chain uses TRBV9 and TRBJ2-1; 13 bases align to TRBD2. V shed 3 bases, J shed 5 bases, and the junction held 2 bases outside the gene matches. This CDR3 has 15 amino acids. Per germline, CDR1 SGDLS and CDR2 YYNGEE. CDR3: CASSDTSGGDNEQFF. DNA of the CDR3: TGTGCCAGCAGCGACACTAGCGGGGGGGACAATGAGCAGTTCTTC.

This chain uses TRBV11-2 with TRBJ1-5, with 7 bases that match TRBD1. The CDR3 has 15 residues. Germline lookup yields CDR1 SGHAT and CDR2 FQNNGV. V shed 2 bases, J shed 6 bases, and the junction held 7 bases outside the gene matches. CDR3 bases: TGTGCCAGCAGCTTAAGGGGCAGGGGGGTTCAGCCCCAGCATTTT. This gives the protein CASSLRGRGVQPQHF.

The CDR3 bases are TGTGCCAGCTCTCCCGACAGACAAAATTCACCCCTCCACTTT. This encodes CASSPDRQNSPLHF. The chain is built from TRBV18 and TRBJ1-6; TRBD1 might be the D (5 bases). CDR3 length: 14 amino acids. Germline CDR1 is KGHSH and CDR2 is LQKENI. With 6 bases removed from V and 7 bases from J, the gap between germline ends came to 13 bases.